Listed below are T cell receptor beta chains from one sample, sequenced in a study of shared clonotypes between healthy human individuals. Only in-frame clones appear in the TCRdb table, and some are missing; sequencing was by immunoSEQ multiplex PCR. The sample lists about 2.1 million clones, 85% to 95% seen once, with around 1.7% in the top ten. The sample was naive CD8+ T cells from PBMCs. Receptors originate from a man aged 18 to 30 in good health. Some clones in this sample may be carry-over from other donors' samples. CDR3s include the opening cysteine and the closing phenylalanine or tryptophan. The order of the fields is V gene, D gene, J gene, clone size, CDR3 DNA, CDR3 protein. A D gene is named only where the DNA matches it firmly. Expanded clones get a size class; other rows say once, few or many, or leave the size out.

v_gene: TRBV6-5
d_gene: TRBD2
j_gene: TRBJ2-5
abundance: -
CDR3nt: TGTGCCAGCAGTTGGGGGACTAGCGAAGAGACCCAGTACTTC
CDR3aa: CASSWGTSEETQYF

v_gene: TRBV27
d_gene: -
j_gene: TRBJ1-1
abundance: few
CDR3nt: TGTGCCAGCAGTCCGAGTTTAGGGGACCTGAACACTGAAGCTTTCTTT
CDR3aa: CASSPSLGDLNTEAFF

v_gene: TRBV27
d_gene: TRBD2
j_gene: TRBJ2-2
abundance: -
CDR3nt: TGTGCCAGCAGTTGGGGACTAGCGGGAGGTGGCGGGGAGCTGTTTTTT
CDR3aa: CASSWGLAGGGGELFF

v_gene: TRBV2
d_gene: TRBD1
j_gene: TRBJ2-7
abundance: -
CDR3nt: TGTGCCAGCAGGGGGACAGGAAGATGGGAGCAGTACTTC
CDR3aa: CASRGTGRWEQYF

v_gene: TRBV6-5
d_gene: -
j_gene: TRBJ1-2
abundance: -
CDR3nt: TGTGCCAGCAGTTTGTCCTATCCTAACTATGGCTACACCTTC
CDR3aa: CASSLSYPNYGYTF

v_gene: TRBV6-1
d_gene: TRBD2
j_gene: TRBJ2-1
abundance: -
CDR3nt: TGTGCCAGCAGCCCGGGGACTAGCGGGAGGACGTTCTTC
CDR3aa: CASSPGTSGRTFF

v_gene: TRBV9
d_gene: -
j_gene: TRBJ2-1
abundance: -
CDR3nt: TGTGCCAGCAGCTTAAGAGCGCCCCGGGTTTTGAACAATGAGCAGTTCTTC
CDR3aa: CASSLRAPRVLNNEQFF

v_gene: TRBV15
d_gene: TRBD1
j_gene: TRBJ2-1
abundance: -
CDR3nt: TGTGCCACCAGCTATAGGGACAGAAATGAGCAGTTCTTC
CDR3aa: CATSYRDRNEQFF

v_gene: TRBV5-8
d_gene: TRBD1
j_gene: TRBJ2-7
abundance: -
CDR3nt: TGTGCCAGCAGCGACCCCAAGGGACAGGGTCACGAGCAGTACTTC
CDR3aa: CASSDPKGQGHEQYF

v_gene: TRBV4-1
d_gene: TRBD1
j_gene: TRBJ1-5
abundance: -
CDR3nt: TGCGCCAGCAGCCAGGACAGGGGAGGAAGACAGCCCCAGCATTTT
CDR3aa: CASSQDRGGRQPQHF

v_gene: TRBV5-5
d_gene: -
j_gene: TRBJ2-1
abundance: -
CDR3nt: TGTGCCAGCAGCTTCGGTACCGGCAATGAGCAGTTCTTC
CDR3aa: CASSFGTGNEQFF

v_gene: TRBV6-5
d_gene: -
j_gene: TRBJ1-4
abundance: -
CDR3nt: TGTGCCAGCAGTTACTCGCCCGAGGACGAAAAACTGTTTTTT
CDR3aa: CASSYSPEDEKLFF

v_gene: TRBV10-3
d_gene: -
j_gene: TRBJ2-5
abundance: -
CDR3nt: TGTGCCATCAGTGAGTCGGCGGGGTACCAAGAGACCCAGTACTTC
CDR3aa: CAISESAGYQETQYF

v_gene: TRBV5-4
d_gene: -
j_gene: TRBJ2-5
abundance: -
CDR3nt: TGTGCCAGCAGCTTGTTTTGGGCGGGGTCTCAGACCCAGTACTTC
CDR3aa: CASSLFWAGSQTQYF

v_gene: TRBV9
d_gene: -
j_gene: TRBJ1-4
abundance: -
CDR3nt: TGTGCCAGCAGCGTTGAGGGGAGGAGTGAAAAACTGTTTTTT
CDR3aa: CASSVEGRSEKLFF

v_gene: TRBV29-1
d_gene: -
j_gene: TRBJ1-2
abundance: -
CDR3nt: TGCAGCGTTGTCACTATCTATGGCTACACCTTC
CDR3aa: CSVVTIYGYTF

v_gene: TRBV7-9
d_gene: -
j_gene: TRBJ2-5
abundance: -
CDR3nt: TGTGCCAGCAGCAGTAGCCCTGAAGAGACCCAGTACTTC
CDR3aa: CASSSSPEETQYF

v_gene: TRBV19
d_gene: -
j_gene: TRBJ1-5
abundance: -
CDR3nt: TGTGCCAGTAGTAAGAGGGCCAGGGAGGGCGGCAATCAGCCCCAGCATTTT
CDR3aa: CASSKRAREGGNQPQHF

v_gene: TRBV5-1
d_gene: TRBD1
j_gene: TRBJ2-7
abundance: -
CDR3nt: TGCGCCAGCAGCATGGGACAGGGGGCCCAAGAGCAGTACTTC
CDR3aa: CASSMGQGAQEQYF

v_gene: TRBV9
d_gene: TRBD2
j_gene: TRBJ2-3
abundance: -
CDR3nt: TGTGCCAGCAGCGTAGGAGCGGGGGCAGCCACAGATACGCAGTATTTT
CDR3aa: CASSVGAGAATDTQYF

v_gene: TRBV7-2
d_gene: -
j_gene: TRBJ1-5
abundance: few
CDR3nt: TGTGCCAGCAGCTTAAGCCCTGTGGATGCTCAGCATTTT
CDR3aa: CASSLSPVDAQHF

v_gene: TRBV9
d_gene: -
j_gene: TRBJ2-1
abundance: -
CDR3nt: TGTGCCAGCAGCGTAGGGTCGGAACGGGCCGCCTACAATGAGCAGTTCTTC
CDR3aa: CASSVGSERAAYNEQFF

v_gene: TRBV27
d_gene: -
j_gene: TRBJ1-1
abundance: -
CDR3nt: TGTGCCAGCAGTTTAAGACACAGGAACACTGAAGCTTTCTTT
CDR3aa: CASSLRHRNTEAFF

v_gene: TRBV7-9
d_gene: TRBD2
j_gene: TRBJ2-3
abundance: -
CDR3nt: TGTGCCAGCAGCCCCCAGACTAGCGGGAGAACAGATACGCAGTATTTT
CDR3aa: CASSPQTSGRTDTQYF

v_gene: TRBV2
d_gene: TRBD2
j_gene: TRBJ2-7
abundance: -
CDR3nt: TGTGCCAGCGGGACTAGTTTCTACGAGCAGTACTTC
CDR3aa: CASGTSFYEQYF

v_gene: TRBV19
d_gene: TRBD1
j_gene: TRBJ2-7
abundance: -
CDR3nt: TGTGCCAGTAGTGGGGGACAGGGATACGAGCAGTACTTC
CDR3aa: CASSGGQGYEQYF

v_gene: TRBV27
d_gene: TRBD2
j_gene: TRBJ2-1
abundance: -
CDR3nt: TGTGCCAGCAGTTTATCTGTTGACCGGACTAGCGGGAGCAATGAGCAGTTCTTC
CDR3aa: CASSLSVDRTSGSNEQFF

v_gene: TRBV5-1
d_gene: TRBD2
j_gene: TRBJ2-7
abundance: -
CDR3nt: TGCGCCAGCAGCTTAGGACTAGCGGGAAGTTACGAGCAGTACTTC
CDR3aa: CASSLGLAGSYEQYF

v_gene: TRBV5-6
d_gene: -
j_gene: TRBJ2-3
abundance: -
CDR3nt: TGTGCCAGCAGCCCCTTTCGGGCCTTGACAGATACGCAGTATTTT
CDR3aa: CASSPFRALTDTQYF

v_gene: TRBV9
d_gene: TRBD1
j_gene: TRBJ2-5
abundance: once
CDR3nt: TGTGCCAGCAGCCAGGCCGGGACAGGGGAGGAGACCCAGTACTTC
CDR3aa: CASSQAGTGEETQYF

v_gene: TRBV5-5
d_gene: TRBD2
j_gene: TRBJ2-7
abundance: -
CDR3nt: TGTGCCAGCAGCTTGACTAGCGGAGCCTACGAGCAGTACTTC
CDR3aa: CASSLTSGAYEQYF

v_gene: TRBV9
d_gene: TRBD1
j_gene: TRBJ1-3
abundance: -
CDR3nt: TGTGCCAGCAGCCCATCCAGGGGGCCTGGAAACACCATATATTTT
CDR3aa: CASSPSRGPGNTIYF

v_gene: TRBV11-1
d_gene: -
j_gene: TRBJ2-1
abundance: -
CDR3nt: TGTGCCAGCACCTCCGGTGGGGCGGGCAATGAGCAGTTCTTC
CDR3aa: CASTSGGAGNEQFF

v_gene: TRBV28
d_gene: -
j_gene: TRBJ2-7
abundance: -
CDR3nt: TGTGCCAGCAATCTTGGGGGAATCTCCTACGAGCAGTACTTC
CDR3aa: CASNLGGISYEQYF

v_gene: TRBV19
d_gene: TRBD1
j_gene: TRBJ1-1
abundance: -
CDR3nt: TGTGCCAGTAGTATAGCCTGGGGACAGGGGGAAACTGAAGCTTTCTTT
CDR3aa: CASSIAWGQGETEAFF

v_gene: TRBV7-9
d_gene: TRBD2
j_gene: TRBJ2-2
abundance: -
CDR3nt: TGTGCCAGCAGCTCCTCTCCGCGGGAGGTCACCGGGGAGCTGTTTTTT
CDR3aa: CASSSSPREVTGELFF

v_gene: TRBV25-1
d_gene: -
j_gene: TRBJ2-2
abundance: -
CDR3nt: TGTGCCAGCAGTGAATTTCCGCAGGCGAACACCGGGGAGCTGTTTTTT
CDR3aa: CASSEFPQANTGELFF

v_gene: TRBV25-1
d_gene: -
j_gene: TRBJ2-7
abundance: -
CDR3nt: TGTGCCAGCAGTCGGGGAGGCTCCTACGAGCAGTACTTC
CDR3aa: CASSRGGSYEQYF

v_gene: TRBV27
d_gene: -
j_gene: TRBJ2-3
abundance: -
CDR3nt: TGTGCCAGCAGTACCCCGGGCGGGGCTGGGACAGATACGCAGTATTTT
CDR3aa: CASSTPGGAGTDTQYF

v_gene: TRBV7-9
d_gene: -
j_gene: TRBJ2-2
abundance: -
CDR3nt: TGTGCCAGCAGCCCCTTGTGGACGTTGAACACCGGGGAGCTGTTTTTT
CDR3aa: CASSPLWTLNTGELFF